These T cell receptor beta chains were read from a single sample in a study of response to subunit inactivated influenza vaccine. TCRdb re-called the RT-PCR reads through MiXCR, storing one row per CDR3 protein. The profile shows more than 450,000 distinct CDR3 sequences, 11% of them singletons. These data also formed part of another study, on T cells expressing NK-cell markers.

The sample here was PBMCs from blood, taken on the day of vaccination. Receptor source: a man aged 50-60 years who received an inactivated influenza vaccine. CDR3s include the opening cysteine and the closing phenylalanine or tryptophan. The D gene is left open where the match is weak. Clone size is given for some rows only: seen once, a few or many times, or a class if the clone is expanded.

clone_size j_call d_call v_call cdr3_nt cdr3_aa
few TRBJ1-1 . TRBV12-5 TGTGCTAGTGGTTTGGTACTAACATTTGGGATGAACACTGAAGCTTTCTTT CASGLVLTFGMNTEAFF
few TRBJ2-3 . TRBV5-1 TGCGCCAGCAGCTTGGAGTTACACCGCACAGATACGCAGTATTTT CASSLELHRTDTQYF
. TRBJ2-7 TRBD1 TRBV29-1 TGCAGCGTTACCGGGACAGGGGGACACGAGCAGTACTTC CSVTGTGGHEQYF
few TRBJ1-2 TRBD1 TRBV15 TGTGCCACCAGCAGAGATTCTCGTAGACAGGGAGGTGGCTACACCTTC CATSRDSRRQGGGYTF
few TRBJ2-4 TRBD1 TRBV4-3 TGCGCCAGCAGCCAAGAAGCAGGGGGCTTCAAAAACATTCAGTACTTC CASSQEAGGFKNIQYF
. TRBJ2-3 . TRBV2 TGTGCCAGCAGCCACCCCGACAGCACAGATACGCAGTATTTT CASSHPDSTDTQYF
few TRBJ2-5 . TRBV20-1 TGCAGTGCTAGAGACTTCGGCAGCCAAGAGACCCAGTACTTC CSARDFGSQETQYF
. TRBJ2-7 . TRBV20-1 TGCAGTGCTAGAGGGCCCAGACTAGCCTACGAGCAGTACTTC CSARGPRLAYEQYF
many TRBJ1-2 . TRBV12-3/TRBV12-4 TGTGCCAGCAGTGCGTACAGGGCCGACGGCTATGGCTACACCTTC CASSAYRADGYGYTF
few TRBJ2-1 . TRBV5-1 TGCGCCAGCAGCTTGGGTGGAGGCCGGAGTTCCTACAATGAGCAGTTCTTC CASSLGGGRSSYNEQFF
few TRBJ2-1 TRBD1 TRBV6-4 TGTGCCAGCAGTCAGCTGGGACAGGGTTCATACAATGAGCAGTTCTTC CASSQLGQGSYNEQFF
. TRBJ2-3 TRBD2 TRBV20-1 TGCAGTGCTAGAGATACCGTGGCGGGAGCGGGTACGCAGTATTTT CSARDTVAGAGTQYF
. TRBJ2-3 TRBD2 TRBV5-5 TGTGCCAGCTGGACTAGCGGGGCCGGTTCTAGCACAGATACGCAGTATTTT CASWTSGAGSSTDTQYF
many TRBJ2-3 . TRBV12-3/TRBV12-4 TGTGCCAGCACCCGTCAAAGCACAGATACGCAGTATTTT CASTRQSTDTQYF
. TRBJ2-7 . TRBV20-1 TGCAGTGTCGAGAGGTGGCAGGAGAGAAAGCAGTACTTC CSVERWQERKQYF
many TRBJ2-7 . TRBV29-1 TGCAGCGTTGAAGATTGGAGTCAGGGGCAGTACTTC CSVEDWSQGQYF
. TRBJ2-7 . TRBV5-1 TGCGCCAGCAGCCCATTGGCCAGTTCGGGACCGACAATTTACGAGCAGTACTTC CASSPLASSGPTIYEQYF
. TRBJ1-6 . TRBV9 TGTGCCAGCAGCCCAACGACAGGATTAAGTAATTCACCCCTCCACTTT CASSPTTGLSNSPLHF
few TRBJ2-7 TRBD1 TRBV12-3/TRBV12-4 TGTGCCAGCACAGGACAGGGGGCGCGGTACGAGCAGTACTTC CASTGQGARYEQYF
many TRBJ2-1 TRBD1 TRBV7-9 TGTGCCAGCAGCCCCGGGACAGGGGCCTCCTACAATGAGCAGTTCTTC CASSPGTGASYNEQFF
many TRBJ1-4 . TRBV5-1 TGCGCCAGCAGCTTCATGGGTCTGCAAGAAAAACTGTTTTTT CASSFMGLQEKLFF
few TRBJ2-3 . TRBV5-5 TGTGCCAGCAGCATCAGCGTGGTCGAGACAGATACGCAGTATTTT CASSISVVETDTQYF
. TRBJ2-3 . TRBV4-1 TGCGCCAGCAGCCAAGATTATGTAGGGATTGGCGCAGATACGCAGTATTTT CASSQDYVGIGADTQYF
. TRBJ2-2 . TRBV27 TGTGCCAGCAGTTTATCGACCCAGGGGACCGGGGAGCTGTTTTTT CASSLSTQGTGELFF
. TRBJ2-2 . TRBV7-2 TGTGCCAGCAGCCCCGACTGGGCGGCCGGGGAGCTGTTTTTT CASSPDWAAGELFF
. TRBJ2-1 . TRBV5-1 TGCGCCAGCAGCCTTTCACTAGACTTATCCTACAATGAGCAGTTCTTC CASSLSLDLSYNEQFF
. TRBJ2-2 TRBD1 TRBV6-4 TGTGCCAGCAGACCGGGACAGGGGGCATCCGGGGAGCTGTTTTTT CASRPGQGASGELFF
. TRBJ2-2 TRBD2 TRBV19 TGTGCTGGGAGGGAAGCGACCGGGGAGCTGTTTTTT CAGREATGELFF
few TRBJ2-1 TRBD1 TRBV28 TGTGCCAGCAGTTTACTTCGAGGACAGGGGGCTTTCTACAATGAGCAGTTCTTC CASSLLRGQGAFYNEQFF
. TRBJ2-2 . TRBV10-3 TGTGCCATCAGTTACAGGGACGACACCGGGGAGCTGTTTTTT CAISYRDDTGELFF
. TRBJ1-2 . TRBV7-2 TGTGCCAGCAGCTTAGCCATTCAGGGAATGCGTGGCTACACCTTC CASSLAIQGMRGYTF
few TRBJ2-7 . TRBV5-1 TGCGCCAGCAGCTACCGGGACAACTCCTACGAGCAGTACTTC CASSYRDNSYEQYF
few TRBJ2-1 . TRBV20-1 TGCAGTGCTAGAGCCGGGTCGATCTCCTTCAGTGAGCAGTTCTTC CSARAGSISFSEQFF
. TRBJ2-1 . TRBV9 TGTGCCAGCAGCGTGTCTGGTAACAATGAGCAGTTCTTC CASSVSGNNEQFF
few TRBJ1-5 . TRBV20-1 TGCAGTGCTAGATCCCCCTGGGCCGGGAGGAGCAATCAGCCCCAGCATTTT CSARSPWAGRSNQPQHF
. TRBJ2-3 . TRBV4-3 TGCGCCAGCAGCCCAGGCCTCTCGGGACGGGGACGGTATTTT CASSPGLSGRGRYF
many TRBJ1-1 . TRBV4-3 TGCGCCAGCAGCCACGGACCGAACACTGAAGCTTTCTTT CASSHGPNTEAFF
. TRBJ1-4 . TRBV5-1 TGCGCCAGCAGCTTGGATGTAGGGTTGGACGAAAAACTGTTTTTT CASSLDVGLDEKLFF
. TRBJ2-2 . TRBV2 TGTGCCAGCAGTCCAGGCTCCGGGGAGCTGTTTTTT CASSPGSGELFF
. TRBJ1-6 . TRBV7-9 TGTGCCAGCAGCTTAGGCAGCGGGCTCAATTCACCCCTCCACTTT CASSLGSGLNSPLHF
. TRBJ1-4 . TRBV7-6 TGTGCCAGCAGCTTTGGACGAAGGGGAGAAAAACTGTTTTTT CASSFGRRGEKLFF
. TRBJ2-6 . TRBV18 TGTGCCAGCTCACAGACAGGTTCCTCCTCTGGGGCCAACGTCCTGACTTTC CASSQTGSSSGANVLTF
few TRBJ2-1 TRBD1 TRBV3-1 TGTGCCAGCAGCCCGGGACAGACTCTTAACAATGAGCAGTTCTTC CASSPGQTLNNEQFF
few TRBJ2-3 TRBD2 TRBV4-2 TGTGCCAGCAGCCAAGATCGGTCTAGCGGGAGTTCTACCGGGACAGATACGCAGTATTTT CASSQDRSSGSSTGTDTQYF
few TRBJ1-5 . TRBV5-1 TGCGCCAGCAGTCAACAGGGTGGACAGCCCCAGCATTTT CASSQQGGQPQHF
many TRBJ2-6 TRBD1 TRBV4-3 TGCGCCAGCAGCCAAGAACCGGGACAGGGGGCGTCTGGGGCCAACGTCCTGACTTTC CASSQEPGQGASGANVLTF
. TRBJ2-7 . TRBV6-1 TGTGCCAGCAGTGAAGGGGGCCCATACGAGCAGTACTTC CASSEGGPYEQYF
many TRBJ2-2 TRBD2 TRBV10-3 TGTGCCACCGAGAGCGGGGGCTACACCGGGGAGCTGTTTTTT CATESGGYTGELFF
many TRBJ2-2 TRBD2 TRBV9 TGTGCCAGCAGCGTAGGTTGGACTAGCGGGGCGAACACCGGGGAGCTGTTTTTT CASSVGWTSGANTGELFF
few TRBJ1-1 . TRBV7-9 TGTGCCAGCAGCTCCCCGATGAACACTGAAGCTTTCTTT CASSSPMNTEAFF
. TRBJ2-5 TRBD2 TRBV18 TGTGCCAGCTCACCCATGACTAGCGGGTCTCTAGAGACCCAGTACTTC CASSPMTSGSLETQYF
. TRBJ2-2 TRBD2 TRBV7-3 TGTGCCAGCAGCTTAGTGGGAGGGAACACCAGGGAGCTGTTTTTT CASSLVGGNTRELFF
. TRBJ2-3 TRBD2 TRBV27 TGTGCCAGCACCACCCTGGCGGGGGGACCCCCAGATACGCAGTATTTT CASTTLAGGPPDTQYF
many TRBJ2-3 TRBD2 TRBV5-1 TGCGCCAGCAGCTTGGATACTGGGACTAGCCGCACAGATACGCAGTATTTT CASSLDTGTSRTDTQYF
. TRBJ2-3 . TRBV19 TGTGCCAGTAGTTCGACTACCCATATTGGGACTAGCACAGATACGCAGTATTTT CASSSTTHIGTSTDTQYF
. TRBJ2-4 . TRBV4-3 TGCGCCAGCAGCCAAGGGGGGGGGCCAAGGGACATTCAGTACTTC CASSQGGGPRDIQYF
. TRBJ2-7 . TRBV29-1 TGCAGCGTTCGGACTGACTCCTCCTACGAGCAGTACTTC CSVRTDSSYEQYF